The 14 T cell receptor beta chains reported below all come from one sample, sequenced in a study of neurological immune-mediated disorders. One entry per CDR3 protein, called by TCRdb with MiXCR from the 5' RACE reads. The table includes tens of thousands of distinct CDR3 sequences, around a tenth detected once. The sequenced material came from PBMCs. The receptors were gathered from a man between 65 and 85 years old with HTLV-1-associated myelopathy (HAM/TSP).

The table lists this clonotype with many counts. This sequence joins TRBV7-9 and TRBJ2-7; a weak D match, TRBD2 (6 bases). This CDR3 spans 15 amino acids. The germline V and J ends were trimmed by 0 bases and 5 bases, with 14 bases remaining between them. Germline CDR1 and CDR2: SEHNR and FQNEAQ (reference sequence). The CDR3, as DNA: TGTGCCAGCAGCTTAGCCGGAGGGCCTAGTCACGAGCAGTACTTC. Amino acid sequence: CASSLAGGPSHEQYF.

This clonotype was detected ten times or more. This rearrangement joins TRBV7-3 to TRBJ2-1; 10 bases map to TRBD2. This CDR3 has 16 amino acids. V trimming: 3 bases; J trimming: 8 bases; junction bases outside the gene matches: 10. Per germline, CDR1 SGHTA and CDR2 FQGTGA. The CDR3 nucleotides are TGTGCCAGCAGCTTGGGAGCGGGAGGGCAGAGGGATGAGCAGTTCTTC. It is translated as CASSLGAGGQRDEQFF. Full variable domain (remainder filled in from reference TRBV7-3 and TRBJ2-1): GAGVSQTPSNKVTEKGKYVELRCDPISGHTALYWYRQSLGQGPEFLIYFQGTGAADDSGLPNDRFFAVRPEGSVSTLKIQRTERGDSAVYLCASSLGAGGQRDEQFFGPGTRLTVL.

This clonotype was observed many times. The rearrangement uses TRBV5-6 and TRBJ2-2, with D hard to call. Between the trimmed V and J ends, which lost 4 bases and 1 base, there was a span of 11 bases. Germline V gene lookup returns CDR1 SGHDT and CDR2 YYEEEE. This CDR3 is built from 15 residues. The CDR3 bases are TGTGCCAGCAGCCAAACAGAATTGAACACCGGGGAGCTGTTTTTT. As protein: CASSQTELNTGELFF.

This clonotype is judged medium-sized. V and J are TRBV7-9 and TRBJ2-7, with 10 bases that match TRBD2. With V trimmed by 6 bases and J by 5 bases, 7 bases remained unmatched. Germline CDR1 and CDR2: SEHNR and FQNEAQ (reference sequence). This CDR3 contains 14 residues. CDR3 in amino acids: CASRPSGSHNEQYF. CDR3 coding DNA: TGTGCCAGCAGGCCTAGCGGGAGTCATAACGAGCAGTACTTC.

This clonotype was counted ten times or more. This chain joins TRBV7-8 and TRBJ1-6, with D uncertain. CDR3 size: 17 residues. V was trimmed by 2 bases and J by 8 bases, leaving 19 bases between them. CDR1 and CDR2 (germline): SGHVS, FQNEAQ. CDR3 in amino acids: CASSLRVGRARDSPLHF. The CDR3 nucleotides read TGTGCCAGCAGCTTACGGGTAGGGCGTGCCCGGGATTCACCCCTCCACTTT.

As regards this clonotype: A much larger clone is a single base away; this may be a read error. This chain joins TRBV20-1 and TRBJ1-5, with a possible D match to TRBD1 (5 bases). This CDR3 is built from 13 residues. Germline loops: CDR1 DFQATT, CDR2 SNEGSKA (reference sequence). CDR3 in amino acids: CSAFDSGNKPQHF. CDR3 DNA: TGCAGTGCCTTTGACAGTGGCAATAAGCCCCAGCATTTT.

This clonotype occurred many times. The chain employs TRBV28 and TRBJ1-3; weak D call: TRBD1 (5 bases). V was clipped by 7 bases and J by 0 bases, with 16 bases between them. The CDR3 extends over 16 amino acids. CDR1 is MDHEN, CDR2 SYDVKM, per germline. As DNA, the CDR3 is TGTGCCAGCACCCTCCCAGGGCCAATCTCTGGAAACACCATATATTTT. Its protein is CASTLPGPISGNTIYF. Combining the CDR3 with reference TRBV28 and TRBJ1-3 gives the whole variable domain DVKVTQSSRYLVKRTGEKVFLECVQDMDHENMFWYRQDPGLGLRLIYFSYDVKMKEKGDIPEGYSVSREKKERFSLILESASTNQTSMYLCASTLPGPISGNTIYFGEGSWLTVV.

The table lists this clonotype with many counts. The rearrangement joins TRBV10-2 to TRBJ2-3; 9 bases are shared with TRBD2. The germline V gene encodes CDR1 WSHSY and CDR2 SAAADI. With 4 bases clipped from V and 4 bases from J, the junction kept 3 bases outside the gene matches. The CDR3 spans 14 residues. The DNA for the CDR3 is TGCGCCAGCAGTGCTGCGGGGGGGGCAGATACGCAGTATTTT. Its translation is CASSAAGGADTQYF.

Note on this clonotype: This may come from a read error, since a much larger clone is one base off. The chain links TRBV7-2 to TRBJ2-5; 9 nucleotides line up with TRBD1. Germline V gene data show CDR1 as SGHTA and CDR2 as FQGNSA. The CDR3 spans 13 residues. Written as DNA, the CDR3 is TGTGCCAGCAGCTGGGACAGGGTAGAGACCCGGTACTTC. This codes for CASSWDRVETRYF. The variable domain in full, with the rest retrieved from reference TRBV7-2 and TRBJ2-5, is GAGVSQSPSNKVTEKGKDVELRCDPISGHTALYWYRQSLGQGLEFLIYFQGNSAPDKSGLPSDRFSAERTGGSVSTLTIQRTQQEDSAVYLCASSWDRVETRYFGPGTRLLVL.

This clonotype occurred many times. The gene calls are TRBV6-6 and TRBJ2-6, with D possibly being TRBD2 (5 bases). Germline V gene sequence: CDR1 MNHNY, CDR2 SVGAGI (reference sequence). V was shortened by 1 base and J by 2 bases, with 6 bases between the two germline ends. CDR3 length: 15 amino acids. CDR3 sequence: CASSYWRTGANVLTF. The CDR3 DNA follows: TGTGCCAGCAGTTACTGGAGGACTGGGGCCAACGTCCTGACTTTC.

Note on this clonotype: A read error may be the cause here, since a much bigger clone is one base away. The chain couples TRBV20-1 to TRBJ2-5; 11 bases match TRBD2. This CDR3 contains 14 residues. The ends lost 0 bases at V and 5 bases at J; junction bases unmatched: 2. In germline, CDR1 is DFQATT, CDR2 SNEGSKA (reference sequence). The CDR3 sequence: CSARDSGRDETQYF. The DNA for the CDR3 is TGCAGTGCTAGAGATAGCGGGAGGGACGAGACCCAGTACTTC.

As concerns this clonotype: A clone one base away is much larger, so this may be a read error. This chain joins TRBV10-3 and TRBJ2-1, with TRBD1 as a possible D gene (6 bases). This CDR3 comprises 16 residues. Germline-derived CDR1 and CDR2 are ENHRY and SYGVKD. Here the CDR3 DNA reads TGTTCCATCAGTGCGCAGGGGTCCGGTACATACAATGAGCAGTTCTTC. Encoded protein: CSISAQGSGTYNEQFF.

This clonotype occurred many times. The chain uses TRBV7-8 and TRBJ2-4; D gene uncertain. Trimming took off 1 base at V and 5 bases at J, with 9 bases between the two ends. The length of the CDR3 is 14 residues. CDR1 is SGHVS, CDR2 FQNEAQ, per germline. The CDR3 here is CASSLGLGENIQYF. The CDR3, as DNA: TGTGCCAGCAGCTTAGGCCTGGGTGAAAACATTCAGTACTTC. Full variable domain (remainder filled in from reference TRBV7-8 and TRBJ2-4): GAGVSQSPRYKVAKRGQDVALRCDPISGHVSLFWYQQALGQGPEFLTYFQNEAQLDKSGLPSDRFFAERPEGSVSTLKIQRTQQEDSAVYLCASSLGLGENIQYFGAGTRLSVL.

Note on this clonotype: A much larger clonotype is one base distant, so this may be a read error. DNA of the CDR3: TGCAGTGCTGGGCTTATATCGGGAGCAGAGACCCAGTACTTC. This gives the protein CSAGLISGAETQYF. The gene calls are TRBV20-1 and TRBJ2-5; possible D gene TRBD2, 6 bases. Germline assignment: CDR1 DFQATT and CDR2 SNEGSKA (reference sequence). The length of the CDR3 is 14 residues. Trimming removed 5 bases from V and 4 bases from J, with 17 bases in between.